This T cell receptor beta chain derives from a study of CD8 T cells in Susac syndrome. TCR beta was sequenced from blood CD8+ and CD4+ T cells. TEMRA cells were FACS-enriched, with CD8+ and CD4+ T cells isolated negatively. RNA in amounts of roughly 0.5 to 1 ug was reverse transcribed with random hexamers. TCRdb reanalysed the immunoSEQ multiplex PCR reads using MiXCR and keeps one entry per CDR3 protein. The sample consists of 110,000 to 150,000 distinct CDR3 sequences, nearly 95% of them appearing once. The sequencing input was CD8+ T cells from PBMCs. The clonotype originates from a human donor in good health.

This chain's CDR3 is CASSPNRVGTEAFF. The CDR3 nucleotides read TGCGCCAGCAGCCCTAACAGGGTGGGCACTGAAGCTTTCTTT. The chain employs TRBV5-1 and TRBJ1-1, with D possibly matching TRBD1 (6 bases). V lost 4 bases, J lost 4 bases, and 14 bases lay in between. In germline, CDR1 is SGHRS, CDR2 YFSETQ. This CDR3 region has 14 residues.